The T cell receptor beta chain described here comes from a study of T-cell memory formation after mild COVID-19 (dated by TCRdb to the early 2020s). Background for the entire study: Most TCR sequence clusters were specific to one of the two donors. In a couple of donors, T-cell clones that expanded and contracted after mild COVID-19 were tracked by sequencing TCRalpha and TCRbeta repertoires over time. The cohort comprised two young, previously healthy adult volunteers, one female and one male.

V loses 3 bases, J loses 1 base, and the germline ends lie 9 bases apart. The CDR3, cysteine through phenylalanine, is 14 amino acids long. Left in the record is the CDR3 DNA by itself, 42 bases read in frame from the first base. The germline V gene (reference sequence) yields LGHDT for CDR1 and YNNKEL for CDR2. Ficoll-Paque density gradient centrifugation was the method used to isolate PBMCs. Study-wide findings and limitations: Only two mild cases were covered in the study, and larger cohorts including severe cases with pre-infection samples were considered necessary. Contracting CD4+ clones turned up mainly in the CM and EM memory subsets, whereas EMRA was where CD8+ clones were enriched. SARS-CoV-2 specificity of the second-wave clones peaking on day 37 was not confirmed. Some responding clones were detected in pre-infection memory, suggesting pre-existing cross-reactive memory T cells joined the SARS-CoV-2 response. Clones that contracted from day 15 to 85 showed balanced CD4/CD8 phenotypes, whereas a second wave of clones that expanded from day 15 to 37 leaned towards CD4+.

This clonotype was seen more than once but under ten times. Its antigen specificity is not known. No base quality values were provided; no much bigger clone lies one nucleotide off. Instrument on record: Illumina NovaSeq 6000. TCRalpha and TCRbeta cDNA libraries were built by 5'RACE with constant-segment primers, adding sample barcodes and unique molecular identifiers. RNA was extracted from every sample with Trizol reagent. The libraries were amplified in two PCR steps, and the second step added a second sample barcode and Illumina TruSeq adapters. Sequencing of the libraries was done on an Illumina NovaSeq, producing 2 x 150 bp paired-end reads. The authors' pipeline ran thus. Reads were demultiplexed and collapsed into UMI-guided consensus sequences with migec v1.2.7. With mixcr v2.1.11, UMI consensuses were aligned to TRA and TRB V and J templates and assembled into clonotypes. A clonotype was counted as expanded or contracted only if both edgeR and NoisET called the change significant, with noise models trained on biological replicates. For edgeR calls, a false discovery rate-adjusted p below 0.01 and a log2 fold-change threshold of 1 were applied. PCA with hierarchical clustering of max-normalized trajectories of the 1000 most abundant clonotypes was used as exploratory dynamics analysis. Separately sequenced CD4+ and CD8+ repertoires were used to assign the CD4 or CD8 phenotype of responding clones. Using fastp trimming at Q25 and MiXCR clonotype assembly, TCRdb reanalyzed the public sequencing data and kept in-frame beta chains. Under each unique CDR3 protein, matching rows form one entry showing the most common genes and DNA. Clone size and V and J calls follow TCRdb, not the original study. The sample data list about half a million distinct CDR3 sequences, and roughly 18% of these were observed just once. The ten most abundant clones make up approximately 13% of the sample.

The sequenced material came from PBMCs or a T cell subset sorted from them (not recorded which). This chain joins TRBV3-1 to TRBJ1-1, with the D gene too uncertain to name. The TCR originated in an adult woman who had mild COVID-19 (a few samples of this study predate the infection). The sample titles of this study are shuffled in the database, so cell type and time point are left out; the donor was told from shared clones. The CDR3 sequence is CASSHTTGNTEAFF. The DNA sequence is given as TGTGCCAGCAGCCATACTACGGGGAACACTGAAGCTTTCTTT.